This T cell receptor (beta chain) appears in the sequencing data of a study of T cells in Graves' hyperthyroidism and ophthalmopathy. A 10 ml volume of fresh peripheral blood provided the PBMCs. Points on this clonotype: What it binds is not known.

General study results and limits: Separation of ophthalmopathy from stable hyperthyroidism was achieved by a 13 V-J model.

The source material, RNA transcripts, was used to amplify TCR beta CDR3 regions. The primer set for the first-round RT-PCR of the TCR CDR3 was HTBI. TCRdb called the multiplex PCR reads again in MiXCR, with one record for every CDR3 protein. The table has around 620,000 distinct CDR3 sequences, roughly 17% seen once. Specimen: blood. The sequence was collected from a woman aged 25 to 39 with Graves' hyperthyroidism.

The CDR3 DNA is TGTGCCAGCGGGGCACGGGACGTGGTTCATGAAAAACTGTTTTTT. This translates into CASGARDVVHEKLFF. The V call is TRBV9, the J call TRBJ1-4; tentatively, D is TRBD1 (5 bases). V lost 7 bases and J 6 bases, leaving 19 bases between the germline ends. Germline V gives CDR1 SGDLS, CDR2 YYNGEE. The CDR3 is 15 amino acids.